The present entry profiles one T cell receptor (beta chain) with its context. This specimen comes from a study of graft-versus-host responses after intestinal transplantation. Across the study: Among the recipients, transplants were multivisceral, liver-intestinal, or isolated intestinal. Overall study results and limits: GvH clones were found in recipient marrow; some appeared first in ileum or blood.

The CDR3 loop spans 12 amino acids. CDR1 is MNHNS, CDR2 SASEGT, per germline. Between the trimmed V and J ends, which lost 2 bases and 13 bases, there was a span of 14 bases. TCRdb's copy holds only in-frame clones and misses some; the assay was immunoSEQ multiplex PCR. The data hold 2,500 or so clones, with over 25% observed a single time. The chain recombines TRBV6-1 with TRBJ1-2; tentatively, D is TRBD1 (6 bases). Material: alloreactive CD4+ T cells from a mixed lymphocyte reaction culture, obtained before transplantation. Subset in this sample: CFSE-low proliferating T cells sorted from roughly six-day pre-transplant mixed lymphocyte reaction (GvH or HvG direction). The receptor comes from a human patient who was an organ donor for intestinal transplantation. The CDR3 coding sequence is TGTGCCAGCAGTGAATGGGGGCAGGGGTGCACCTTC. It yields the protein CASSEWGQGCTF.